The rows below give T cell receptor beta chains drawn from one sample of a study of coeliac disease. Repertoires were generated with immunoSEQ multiplex PCR, while TCRdb's copy carries only in-frame clones and drops some. The sample includes 4,000 to 6,000 clones, 62% seen only once; the top ten take roughly 12%. Sequencing was carried out using lamina propria lymphocytes from the gut. The receptors were gathered from a woman between 65 and 79 years old with celiac disease. The CDR3 runs from the conserved cysteine through the conserved F or W. The order of the fields is V gene, clone size, D gene, J gene, CDR3 protein, CDR3 DNA. D genes are given only for firm matches. Some rows mark clone size as missing; the rest say once, few, many or name a class of expanded clone.

>TRBV9|.|.|TRBJ2-2
CASSIHPGTETGELFF
TGTGCCAGCAGCATACACCCCGGGACTGAGACCGGGGAGCTGTTTTTT
>TRBV11-2|.|TRBD1|TRBJ2-7
CASSFPLVTGESFEQYF
TGTGCCAGCAGCTTCCCCCTGGTGACAGGGGAATCGTTCGAGCAGTACTTC
>TRBV19|.|TRBD1|TRBJ1-2
CASSVGTVYYGYTF
TGTGCCAGTAGTGTAGGGACAGTTTACTATGGCTACACCTTC
>TRBV11-1|.|.|TRBJ2-1
CASRSGGEQFF
TGTGCCAGCAGGTCCGGCGGTGAGCAGTTCTTC
>TRBV6-6|.|.|TRBJ2-7
CASSYSGGATSYEQYF
TGTGCCAGCAGTTACTCGGGCGGGGCAACCTCCTACGAGCAGTACTTC
>TRBV6-1|.|.|TRBJ1-2
CASSEFRGIRVGDYGYTF
TGTGCCAGCAGTGAATTTAGGGGGATTAGAGTAGGTGACTATGGCTACACCTTC
>TRBV6-5|few|.|TRBJ1-1
CASSYGGQNTEAFF
TGTGCCAGCAGTTACGGTGGACAGAACACTGAAGCTTTCTTT
>TRBV18|once|.|TRBJ2-7
CASSPSQTASYEQYF
TGTGCCAGCTCTCCTTCCCAGACAGCCTCCTACGAGCAGTACTTC
>TRBV4-3|large|.|TRBJ1-1
CASSQESGGRTEAFF
TGCGCCAGCAGCCAAGAGTCGGGCGGGAGGACTGAAGCTTTCTTT
>TRBV6-1|.|.|TRBJ2-5
CASRQGETQYF
TGTGCCAGCAGACAGGGCGAGACCCAGTACTTC
>TRBV6-4|.|.|TRBJ2-2
CASSPGNTGELFF
TGTGCCAGCAGTCCCGGGAACACCGGGGAGCTGTTTTTT
>TRBV10-1|.|.|TRBJ2-3
CASSEGGGNTDTQYF
TGCGCCAGCAGTGAGGGTGGGGGGAACACAGATACGCAGTATTTT
>TRBV15|.|.|TRBJ1-2
CATSREYVSAYGYTF
TGTGCCACCAGCAGAGAATATGTCAGCGCCTATGGCTACACCTTC
>TRBV6-5|few|.|TRBJ2-7
CASEGDVKYF
TGTGCCAGCGAAGGAGACGTCAAGTACTTC
>TRBV6-5|.|.|TRBJ2-7
CASSYGGPPAEQYF
TGTGCCAGCAGTTACGGGGGCCCCCCCGCCGAGCAGTACTTC
>TRBV2|.|TRBD2|TRBJ2-2
CASSLLGLLTGELFF
TGTGCCAGCAGTTTGTTGGGACTACTCACCGGGGAGCTGTTTTTT
>TRBV9|.|TRBD1|TRBJ2-2
CASSPLEAGGTGELFF
TGTGCCAGCAGCCCACTGGAGGCAGGGGGCACCGGGGAGCTGTTTTTT
>TRBV19|.|.|TRBJ2-1
CASSIGSSHEQFF
TGTGCCAGTAGTATAGGTAGTTCCCATGAGCAGTTCTTC
>TRBV27|.|TRBD1|TRBJ1-2
CASSFGTGQGYTF
TGTGCCAGCAGCTTCGGGACAGGGCAAGGCTACACCTTC
>TRBV12-1|.|.|TRBJ1-2
CASSSPQGDRGGHGYTF
TGTGCCAGCAGCTCCCCCCAAGGGGACAGGGGAGGTCATGGCTACACCTTC
>TRBV7-2|once|.|TRBJ2-3
CASLGGGGPPGLNTQYF
TGTGCCAGCTTGGGGGGCGGGGGACCCCCGGGGTTAAATACGCAGTATTTT
>TRBV5-4|.|.|TRBJ2-2
CASSLSQGNRELFF
TGTGCCAGCAGCTTGTCACAGGGTAATAGGGAGCTGTTTTTT
>TRBV4-1|.|.|TRBJ1-2
CASSQDLGYGYTF
TGCGCCAGCAGCCAAGATCTCGGCTATGGCTACACCTTC
>TRBV7-2|.|.|TRBJ1-1
CASSYPQRPEAFF
TGTGCCAGCAGCTATCCCCAGAGGCCTGAAGCTTTCTTT
>TRBV7-5|.|.|TRBJ1-1
CARSLKNTEAFF
TGTGCCAGAAGCCTAAAGAACACTGAAGCTTTCTTT
>TRBV5-1|.|TRBD2|TRBJ2-3
CASSSPSGEVDTQYF
TGCGCCAGCAGCTCCCCTAGCGGGGAGGTAGATACGCAGTATTTT
>TRBV14|.|.|TRBJ2-5
CASSQGGTGMETQYF
TGTGCCAGCAGCCAAGGAGGCACGGGTATGGAGACCCAGTACTTC
>TRBV9|medium-sized|TRBD1|TRBJ1-6
CASSGGGGDNSPLHF
TGTGCCAGCAGCGGAGGAGGGGGCGATAATTCACCCCTCCACTTT
>TRBV14|few|.|TRBJ2-3
CASSRLGGAVYF
TGTGCCAGCAGCCGGCTGGGCGGGGCGGTGTATTTT
>TRBV6-5|few|TRBD1|TRBJ2-7
CASSLTGGRLLEQYF
TGTGCCAGCAGTTTAACAGGGGGTCGGCTCCTCGAGCAGTACTTC
>TRBV10-3|.|TRBD1|TRBJ2-3
CAISDRALTTDTQYF
TGTGCCATCAGCGACAGGGCCCTCACGACGGATACGCAGTATTTT
>TRBV29-1|.|TRBD1|TRBJ1-4
CSVLTTGAQEKLFF
TGCAGCGTTCTGACGACAGGGGCTCAGGAAAAACTGTTTTTT
>TRBV27|once|TRBD1|TRBJ2-7
CASWGQDYEQYF
TGTGCCAGTTGGGGACAGGACTACGAGCAGTACTTC
>TRBV11-2|.|.|TRBJ2-7
CASSYRVIPYEQYF
TGTGCCAGCAGCTACAGGGTAATTCCCTACGAGCAGTACTTC
>TRBV11-1|.|TRBD2|TRBJ2-3
CASSFQSREARTDTQYF
TGTGCCAGCAGCTTCCAATCGCGGGAGGCGCGGACAGATACGCAGTATTTT
>TRBV5-6|few|.|TRBJ2-1
CASSLRTYNEQFF
TGTGCCAGCAGTTTACGGACTTACAATGAGCAGTTCTTC
>TRBV15|once|TRBD2|TRBJ2-5
CATSPGGETQYF
TGTGCCACCAGCCCCGGGGGGGAGACCCAGTACTTC
>TRBV11-3|.|TRBD2|TRBJ2-2
CASSSRTSGATGELFF
TGTGCCAGCAGCTCGCGGACTAGCGGGGCGACCGGGGAGCTGTTTTTT
>TRBV18|.|.|TRBJ1-5
CASSPGMTGSNQPQHF
TGTGCCAGCTCACCAGGGATGACAGGAAGCAATCAGCCCCAGCATTTT
>TRBV21-1|few|.|TRBJ2-7
CASSAHCGRGPSYEQYF
TGTGCCAGCAGCGCACACTGTGGGCGGGGGCCTTCTTACGAGCAGTACTTC
>TRBV10-3|.|TRBD1|TRBJ2-7
CAISEPGQGVYEQYF
TGTGCCATCAGTGAGCCGGGACAGGGGGTTTACGAGCAGTACTTC
>TRBV6-5|.|.|TRBJ2-2
CASSYSTGNTGELFF
TGTGCCAGCAGTTACTCGACGGGGAACACCGGGGAGCTGTTTTTT